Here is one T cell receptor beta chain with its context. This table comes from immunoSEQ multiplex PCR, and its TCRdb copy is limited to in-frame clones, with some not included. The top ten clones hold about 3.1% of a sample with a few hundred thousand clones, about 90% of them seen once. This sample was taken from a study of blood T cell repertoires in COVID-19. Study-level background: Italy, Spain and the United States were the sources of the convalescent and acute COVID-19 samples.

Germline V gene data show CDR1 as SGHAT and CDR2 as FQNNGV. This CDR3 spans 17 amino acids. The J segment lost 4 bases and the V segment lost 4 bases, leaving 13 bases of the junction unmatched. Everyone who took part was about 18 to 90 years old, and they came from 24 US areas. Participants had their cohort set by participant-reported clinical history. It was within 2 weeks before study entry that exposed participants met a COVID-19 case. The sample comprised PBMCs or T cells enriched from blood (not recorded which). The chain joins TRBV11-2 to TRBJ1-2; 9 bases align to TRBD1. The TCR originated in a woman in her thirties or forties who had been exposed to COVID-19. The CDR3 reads CASSSLRDRALGYGYTF. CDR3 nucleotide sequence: TGTGCCAGCAGCTCACTCCGGGACAGGGCGTTAGGCTATGGCTACACCTTC. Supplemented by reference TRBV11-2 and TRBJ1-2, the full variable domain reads EAGVAQSPRYKIIEKRQSVAFWCNPISGHATLYWYQQILGQGPKLLIQFQNNGVVDDSQLPKDRFSAERLKGVDSTLKIQPAKLEDSAVYLCASSSLRDRALGYGYTFGSGTRLTVV.